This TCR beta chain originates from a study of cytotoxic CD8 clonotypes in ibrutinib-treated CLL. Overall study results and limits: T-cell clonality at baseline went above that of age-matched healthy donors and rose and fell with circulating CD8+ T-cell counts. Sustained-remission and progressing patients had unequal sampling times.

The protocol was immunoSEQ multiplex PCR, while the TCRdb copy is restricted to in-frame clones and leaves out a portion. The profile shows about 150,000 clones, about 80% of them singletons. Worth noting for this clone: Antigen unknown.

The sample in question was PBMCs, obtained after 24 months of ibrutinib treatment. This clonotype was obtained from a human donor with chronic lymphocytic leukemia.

CDR3 loop: CASSLTWWDTQYF. The CDR3 DNA reads TGTGCCAGCAGTTTAACATGGTGGGATACGCAGTATTTT. The chain uses TRBV27 and TRBJ2-3; D unclear. CDR3 length: 13 amino acids. Trimming pared 2 bases from V and 6 bases from J, leaving 9 bases between. Germline CDR1 MNHEY, CDR2 SMNVEV (reference sequence).